This TCR beta chain was observed in a study of T cells after yellow fever vaccination. For the study at large: For low cell numbers, libraries were made with SMART-Seq v4 Ultra Low Input. General study findings and limits: CD4 and CD8 compartments shared a small share of clonotypes, likely from convergent recombination.

Each CDR3 protein gets one entry after TCRdb re-called the 5' RACE reads with MiXCR. The sample holds a few hundred thousand distinct CDR3 sequences, roughly 4.3% seen once. This clonotype was recorded at least ten times. Antigen unknown. Germline V gives CDR1 DFQATT, CDR2 SNEGSKA (reference sequence). There are 14 residues in the CDR3. V dropped 0 bases and J dropped 4 bases, with 10 bases sitting between them. This sample comprised PBMCs, obtained 5 days after the yellow fever booster vaccination. V usage is TRBV20-1 and J usage is TRBJ2-1, with TRBD2 as a possible D gene (5 bases). The receptor was isolated from a man aged 18 to 30 who received the YFV17D yellow fever vaccine. CDR3 loop: CSAREPTTYNEQFF. CDR3 bases: TGCAGTGCTAGAGAGCCGACTACATACAATGAGCAGTTCTTC.